This entry lists 25 T cell receptor beta chains sequenced from one sample in a study of cytomegalovirus exposure and HLA in healthy donors. The PCR was carried out with 60 Vbeta primers and 13 Jbeta primers. Produced via immunoSEQ multiplex PCR; TCRdb's table is partial and in-frame only. Among under 200,000 clones listed, under 85% were seen once. The sample consisted of PBMCs. The source is a woman in her late teens or twenties in good health and CMV-seropositive.

V usage is TRBV4-2 and J usage is TRBJ2-5; 11 nucleotides agree with TRBD1. The CDR3 covers 16 residues. The junction had 4 bases not matched to a gene; V was cut back by 1 base and J by 3 bases. Germline CDR1 is LGHNA and CDR2 is YNFKEQ. The CDR3 here is CASSQGAGQGEETQYF. CDR3 nucleotide sequence: TGTGCCAGCAGCCAAGGGGCGGGACAGGGGGAAGAGACCCAGTACTTC.

The V gene is TRBV6-1, the J gene TRBJ2-5; D might be TRBD1 (6 bases). The CDR3 runs 15 residues. Germline CDR1 MNHNS, CDR2 SASEGT. The V end was cut by 2 bases, the J end by 4 bases, with 14 bases between. In DNA form, the CDR3 reads TGTGCCAGCAGTGAACTTACAGGGATGGGAGAGACCCAGTACTTC. This gives the protein CASSELTGMGETQYF.

The V gene is TRBV6-1, the J gene TRBJ2-1; D perhaps matches TRBD2 (5 bases). The CDR3 sequence is 16 residues long. Germline V gives CDR1 MNHNS, CDR2 SASEGT. Trimming stripped 0 bases from V and 3 bases from J, with 12 bases between. DNA of the CDR3: TGTGCCAGCAGTGAAGCCCGGAACGGGAACTACAATGAGCAGTTCTTC. This sequence encodes CASSEARNGNYNEQFF.

The rearrangement links TRBV5-6 to TRBJ1-4; D possibly corresponds to TRBD1 (5 bases). The CDR3 sequence is 16 residues long. Trimming took off 1 base at V and 5 bases at J, with 15 bases between the two ends. Germline CDR1 is SGHDT and CDR2 is YYEEEE. The chain's CDR3 is CASSLLSTGPNEKLFF. The CDR3 coding sequence is TGTGCCAGCAGCTTGTTGAGTACAGGCCCAAATGAAAAACTGTTTTTT.

This clone was counted between two and nine times. The V and J genes are TRBV4-3 and TRBJ1-1, with D unclear. Trimming took off 7 bases at V and 1 base at J, with 19 bases between the two ends. Germline V gene data show CDR1 as LGHNA and CDR2 as YSLEER. CDR3 size: 16 residues. CDR3 loop: CASTRTPTPENTEAFF. The CDR3 DNA reads as TGCGCCAGCACCAGAACCCCCACACCCGAGAACACTGAAGCTTTCTTT.

V and J are TRBV4-3 and TRBJ2-6; D is unclear. V lost 0 bases and J lost 5, with 11 bases in between. CDR3 length equals 16 residues. Germline V gene data show CDR1 as LGHNA and CDR2 as YSLEER. Here the CDR3 reads CASSQDYTVRANVLTF. CDR3 in DNA: TGCGCCAGCAGCCAAGATTATACGGTTAGGGCCAACGTCCTGACTTTC.

The sample holds a few counts of this clone. V and J are TRBV6-5 and TRBJ1-1; maybe TRBD1 (6 bases). V was trimmed by 5 bases and J by 1 base, leaving 14 bases between them. This CDR3 comprises 15 residues. Germline CDR1 reads MNHEY; CDR2 reads SVGAGI. In nucleotides, the CDR3 is TGTGCCAGCAGTCCCAATACAGGGACGAACACTGAAGCTTTCTTT. As protein: CASSPNTGTNTEAFF.

CDR3 loop: CASGQGAGNQPQHF. In DNA, the CDR3 is TGTGCCAGCGGACAGGGGGCTGGCAATCAGCCCCAGCATTTT. The chain employs TRBV27 and TRBJ1-5, with TRBD1 identical over 11 bases. CDR1 MNHEY and CDR2 SMNVEV come from the germline V gene (reference sequence). V lost 8 bases, J lost 2 bases, and 2 bases stayed unmatched. The CDR3 contains 14 residues.

This rearrangement joins TRBV4-2 to TRBJ1-2; tentative D call: TRBD1 (6 bases). This CDR3 has 16 residues. CDR1 and CDR2 from the germline V gene are LGHNA and YNFKEQ. V dropped 1 base and J dropped 2 bases, with 14 bases sitting between them. The CDR3 DNA reads as TGTGCCAGCAGCCAAGCGGACAGCTCTTCCAACTATGGCTACACCTTC. As protein: CASSQADSSSNYGYTF.

J is TRBJ1-4 and V is TRBV27; D might be TRBD1 (6 bases). Trimming removed 3 bases at V and 3 bases at J, with 8 bases between. The CDR3 is made up of 14 amino acids. Germline loops: CDR1 MNHEY, CDR2 SMNVEV (reference sequence). CDR3 residues: CASSLRTANEKLFF. CDR3 nucleotide sequence: TGTGCCAGCAGTTTGCGGACAGCTAATGAAAAACTGTTTTTT. The entire variable domain, with the rest obtained from reference TRBV27 and TRBJ1-4, is as follows: EAQVTQNPRYLITVTGKKLTVTCSQNMNHEYMSWYRQDPGLGLRQIYYSMNVEVTDKGDVPEGYKVSRKEKRNFPLILESPSPNQTSLYFCASSLRTANEKLFFGSGTQLSVL.

The chain links TRBV7-2 to TRBJ1-6; TRBD1 agrees at 8 bases. V trimming: 5 bases; J trimming: 13 bases; junction bases outside the gene matches: 10. The CDR3 has 14 amino acids. CDR1 and CDR2 (germline): SGHTA, FQGNSA. Here the CDR3 reads CASSQGQAGPPLHF. In DNA, the CDR3 is TGTGCCAGCAGCCAGGGACAGGCGGGGCCGCCCCTCCACTTT.

This clone came up once. The chain recombines TRBV2 with TRBJ1-2, with D perhaps TRBD1 (6 bases). The CDR3 is 14 amino acids. V lost 6 bases to trimming and J lost 1 base, with 12 bases between them. Germline V CDR1 and CDR2: SNHLY, FYNNEI. The CDR3 protein is CASSLDRINYGYTF. CDR3 sequence (DNA): TGTGCCAGCAGCCTAGACAGGATTAACTATGGCTACACCTTC.

The V and J genes are TRBV7-9 and TRBJ1-1; D is undetermined. Germline V lookup: CDR1 SEHNR, CDR2 FQNEAQ (reference sequence). This CDR3 is built from 17 residues. With 4 bases removed from V and 4 bases from J, the gap between germline ends came to 22 bases. The CDR3 loop reads CASSYPGSNVLGTEAFF. CDR3 sequence (DNA): TGTGCCAGCAGCTACCCCGGGAGTAACGTTTTGGGCACTGAAGCTTTCTTT.

In this sample, this clone turned up a few times. The chain recombines TRBV11-3 with TRBJ2-3, with D tentatively TRBD2 (5 bases). V lost 6 bases to trimming and J lost 4 bases, with 8 bases between them. This CDR3 has 12 amino acids. From germline, CDR1 is SGHNT and CDR2 YENEEA. CDR3 nucleotide sequence: TGTGCCAGCAGTTCTAGCTCAGATACGCAGTATTTT. Protein product: CASSSSSDTQYF.

The chain joins TRBV6-5 to TRBJ2-2, with D uncertain. V lost 2 bases and J lost 6, with 13 bases in between. The CDR3 length is 15 residues. CDR1 and CDR2 (germline): MNHEY, SVGAGI. The CDR3: CASSYAGLEAGELFF. CDR3 in DNA: TGTGCCAGCAGTTACGCCGGCCTCGAGGCCGGGGAGCTGTTTTTT.

This clone came up a few times. The chain's CDR3 is CASSPPSGQNNEQFF. The CDR3 region has the DNA TGTGCCAGCTCACCACCGTCCGGACAGAACAATGAGCAGTTCTTC. The chain links TRBV18 to TRBJ2-1; TRBD1 might be the D (6 bases). In germline, CDR1 is KGHSH, CDR2 LQKENI. V was shortened by 0 bases and J by 5 bases, with 11 bases between the two germline ends. The CDR3 extends over 15 amino acids.

DNA for the CDR3: TGTGCCAGCAGCTTGCGGCCAGGGAAAACGAACACCGGGGAGCTGTTTTTT. It encodes CASSLRPGKTNTGELFF. The rearrangement joins TRBV5-4 to TRBJ2-2, with D perhaps TRBD1 (5 bases). Trimming left V 1 base short and J 0 bases short, with 13 bases between. Germline V CDR1 and CDR2: SGHNT, YYREEE (reference sequence). This CDR3 comprises 17 residues.

The rearrangement joins TRBV9 to TRBJ1-2; a weak D match, TRBD1 (6 bases). CDR1 SGDLS and CDR2 YYNGEE come from the germline V gene. The CDR3 is made up of 14 amino acids. V was cut by 3 bases and J by 4 bases, with 13 bases left in between. The CDR3 loop reads CASSATGYGYGYTF. CDR3 DNA: TGTGCCAGCAGCGCCACAGGGTACGGCTATGGCTACACCTTC.

The rearrangement joins TRBV18 to TRBJ2-7, with D perhaps TRBD1 (6 bases). V was cut by 4 bases and J by 1 base, with 11 bases left in between. The germline CDR1 and CDR2 sequences are KGHSH and LQKENI. The CDR3 contains 14 residues. CDR3 loop: CASSQLQGSYEQYF. CDR3 DNA: TGTGCCAGCTCACAACTACAGGGATCCTACGAGCAGTACTTC.

This chain joins TRBV27 and TRBJ1-4, with TRBD1 identical over 8 bases. Trimming removed 5 bases from V and 8 bases from J; junction bases left unmatched: 16. The CDR3 loop spans 17 amino acids. In germline, CDR1 is MNHEY, CDR2 SMNVEV (reference sequence). The CDR3 sequence: CASSPGQGVGFSEKLFF. The CDR3 DNA sequence: TGTGCCAGCAGTCCCGGACAGGGAGTGGGCTTTTCGGAAAAACTGTTTTTT.

V is TRBV4-1 and J is TRBJ2-2; 11 bases match TRBD1. Germline V gene sequence: CDR1 MGHRA, CDR2 YSYEKL. V lost 1 base to trimming and J lost 4 bases; unmatched junction nucleotides: 2. CDR3 length: 16 amino acids. This CDR3 is CASSQAGTGGTGELFF. The CDR3 DNA reads as TGCGCCAGCAGCCAAGCCGGGACAGGGGGCACCGGGGAGCTGTTTTTT.

This sequence joins TRBV18 and TRBJ2-3; TRBD1 agrees at 12 bases. Germline loops: CDR1 KGHSH, CDR2 LQKENI. CDR3 length: 15 residues. J gave up 6 bases and V 3 bases, and 4 bases lay outside the gene matches. The CDR3 reads CASSPGTGGLDTQYF. CDR3 nucleotide sequence: TGTGCCAGCTCACCGGGGACAGGGGGCTTGGATACGCAGTATTTT.

The V and J genes are TRBV14 and TRBJ2-1; 7 bases are shared with TRBD1. This CDR3 region has 17 residues. The V gene end was trimmed by 4 bases and the J gene end by 7 bases; junction bases not matched to a gene: 16. Germline-derived CDR1 and CDR2 are SGHDN and FVKESK. CDR3 DNA sequence: TGTGCCAGCAGCCTTGCCCCGAACAGGGGATGGGGGAATGAGCAGTTCTTC. Translated: CASSLAPNRGWGNEQFF. Variable domain in full (rest from reference TRBV14 and TRBJ2-1): EAGVTQFPSHSVIEKGQTVTLRCDPISGHDNLYWYRRVMGKEIKFLLHFVKESKQDESGMPNNRFLAERTGGTYSTLKVQPAELEDSGVYFCASSLAPNRGWGNEQFFGPGTRLTVL.

The V and J genes are TRBV28 and TRBJ2-7; weak D call: TRBD1 (5 bases). The germline V gene encodes CDR1 MDHEN and CDR2 SYDVKM. The ends were cut back, 2 bases at V and 1 base at J, with 6 bases in the middle. The CDR3 extends over 13 amino acids. CDR3 nucleotide sequence: TGTGCCAGCAGTTTACAGGGTTCCTACGAGCAGTACTTC. Translating gives CASSLQGSYEQYF.

This clone was counted only a few times. The J gene is TRBJ2-3, the V gene TRBV7-8, with 9 nucleotides matching TRBD2. Trimming at V came to 5 bases and at J to 2 bases, leaving 11 bases not matched to a gene. The CDR3 sequence is 17 residues long. From germline, CDR1 is SGHVS and CDR2 FQNEAQ. The CDR3 coding sequence is TGTGCCAGCAGCATGAGGTTCCTAGCGGGGATCACAGATACGCAGTATTTT. Protein sequence: CASSMRFLAGITDTQYF. The complete variable domain, with remaining parts taken from reference TRBV7-8 and TRBJ2-3, reads GAGVSQSPRYKVAKRGQDVALRCDPISGHVSLFWYQQALGQGPEFLTYFQNEAQLDKSGLPSDRFFAERPEGSVSTLKIQRTQQEDSAVYLCASSMRFLAGITDTQYFGPGTRLTVL.